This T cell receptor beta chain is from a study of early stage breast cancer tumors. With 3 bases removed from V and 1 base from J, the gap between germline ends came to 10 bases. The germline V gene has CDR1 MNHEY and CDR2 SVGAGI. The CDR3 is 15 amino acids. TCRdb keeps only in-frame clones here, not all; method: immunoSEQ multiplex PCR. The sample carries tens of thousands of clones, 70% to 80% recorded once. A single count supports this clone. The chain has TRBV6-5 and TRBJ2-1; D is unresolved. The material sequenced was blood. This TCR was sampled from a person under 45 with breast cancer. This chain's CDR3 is CASSYDSSSYNEQFF. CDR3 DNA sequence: TGTGCCAGCAGTTATGACTCCAGTTCCTACAATGAGCAGTTCTTC.